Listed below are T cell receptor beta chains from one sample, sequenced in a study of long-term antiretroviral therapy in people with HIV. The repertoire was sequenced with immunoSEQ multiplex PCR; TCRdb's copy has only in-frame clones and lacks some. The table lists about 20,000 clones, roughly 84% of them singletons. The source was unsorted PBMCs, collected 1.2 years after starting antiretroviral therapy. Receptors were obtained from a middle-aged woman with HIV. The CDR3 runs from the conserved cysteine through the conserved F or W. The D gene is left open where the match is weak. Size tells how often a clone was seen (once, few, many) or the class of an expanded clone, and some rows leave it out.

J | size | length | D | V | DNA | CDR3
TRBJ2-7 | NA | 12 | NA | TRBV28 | TGTGCCAGCAGTTTATCCCTTTACGAGCAGTACTTC | CASSLSLYEQYF
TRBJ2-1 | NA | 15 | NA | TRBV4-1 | TGCGCCAGCAGCCCCCCCCTGACAGGGAGGAATGAGCAGTTCTTC | CASSPPLTGRNEQFF
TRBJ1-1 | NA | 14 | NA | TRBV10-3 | TGTGCCATCAGCCCCAGGACCATGAACACTGAAGCTTTCTTT | CAISPRTMNTEAFF
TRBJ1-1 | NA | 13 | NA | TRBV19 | TGTGCCAGTAATTGGGGGGCCGACACTGAAGCTTTCTTT | CASNWGADTEAFF
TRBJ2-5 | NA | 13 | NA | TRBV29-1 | TGCAGCGCCGACGAGGGAGTGAAAGAGACCCAGTACTTC | CSADEGVKETQYF
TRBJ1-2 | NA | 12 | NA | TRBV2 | TGTGCCAGGGAATCCGGGTCAGGGGGCTACACCTTC | CARESGSGGYTF
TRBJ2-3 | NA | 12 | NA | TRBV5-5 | TGTGCCAGCAGCTGGGGCGATCTCCCGCAGTATTTT | CASSWGDLPQYF
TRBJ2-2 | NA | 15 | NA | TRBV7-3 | TGTGCCAGCAGCTCCCCTCTTCAGGGCACCGGGGAGCTGTTTTTT | CASSSPLQGTGELFF
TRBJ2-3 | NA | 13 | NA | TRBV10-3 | TGTGCCAACTCTGGAGTCCGCGGAGATACGCAGTATTTT | CANSGVRGDTQYF
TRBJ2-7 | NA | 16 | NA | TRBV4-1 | TGCGCCAGCAGCCAAGCTAGTAGCCCAGGGACCTACGAGCAGTACTTC | CASSQASSPGTYEQYF
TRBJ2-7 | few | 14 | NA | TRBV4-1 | TGCGCCAGCAGCCATGGCGGGAAAGGGTACGAGCAGTACTTC | CASSHGGKGYEQYF
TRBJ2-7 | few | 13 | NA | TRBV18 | TGTGCCAGCTCACCCGGTGAGGCCCACGAGCAGTACTTC | CASSPGEAHEQYF
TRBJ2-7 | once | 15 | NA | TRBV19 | TGTGCCAGTAGTAATCGGGACGGATTCCCTAACGAGCAGTACTTC | CASSNRDGFPNEQYF
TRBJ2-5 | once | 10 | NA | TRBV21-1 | TGTGCCAGCTTGGATGGGACCCAGTACTTC | CASLDGTQYF
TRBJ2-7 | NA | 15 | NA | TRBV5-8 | TGTGCCAGCAGCTTGTATGGGGGCGTCGCCTACGAGCAGTACTTC | CASSLYGGVAYEQYF
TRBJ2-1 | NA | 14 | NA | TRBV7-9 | TGTGCCAGCAGCGTCGGGGCTGGGCTAAATGAGCAGTTCTTC | CASSVGAGLNEQFF
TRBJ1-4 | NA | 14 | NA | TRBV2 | TGTGCTAGCCGGCCCGGGACACCCGATGAAAAACTGTTTTTT | CASRPGTPDEKLFF
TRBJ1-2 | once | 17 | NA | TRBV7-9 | TGTGCCAGCAGCTTAGCGTATCCTATTGGACCCTCTTATGGCTACACCTTC | CASSLAYPIGPSYGYTF
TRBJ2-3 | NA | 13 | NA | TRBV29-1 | TGCAGCGTTTTGGCGTCGTCGCCCTATACGCAGTATTTT | CSVLASSPYTQYF
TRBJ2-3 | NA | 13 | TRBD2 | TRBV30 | TGTGCCGTAGCGGGAGGGTTAACAGATACGCAGTATTTT | CAVAGGLTDTQYF
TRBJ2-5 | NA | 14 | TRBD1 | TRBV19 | TGTGCCAGTAGTAACCGGGACAGGGGAGAGACCCAGTACTTC | CASSNRDRGETQYF
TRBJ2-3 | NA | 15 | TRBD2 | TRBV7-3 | TGTGCCAGCAGCTCAGGACTAGCGAGCACAGATACGCAGTATTTT | CASSSGLASTDTQYF
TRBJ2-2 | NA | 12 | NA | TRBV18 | TGTGCCAGCCCCGCGAAAACCGGGGAGCTGTTTTTT | CASPAKTGELFF
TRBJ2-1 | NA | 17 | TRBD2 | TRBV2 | TGTGCCAGCACCCCACTAGCGGGAGCCTCCTCCTACAATGAGCAGTTCTTC | CASTPLAGASSYNEQFF
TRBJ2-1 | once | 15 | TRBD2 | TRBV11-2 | TGTGCCAGCAGCTTAGATGTAGCGGGAGTCAATGAGCAGTTCTTC | CASSLDVAGVNEQFF
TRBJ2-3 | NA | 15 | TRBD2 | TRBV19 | TGTGCCAGTCGTCTAGCGGGAGGGGGGCAAGATACGCAGTATTTT | CASRLAGGGQDTQYF
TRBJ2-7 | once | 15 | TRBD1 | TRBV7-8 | TGTGCCAGCAGCTTAACGACAGGGTTCTCCTACGAGCAGTACTTC | CASSLTTGFSYEQYF
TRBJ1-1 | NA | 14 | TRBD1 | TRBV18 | TGTGCCAGCTCACCCCGGACAGGGAGAAATGAAGCTTTCTTT | CASSPRTGRNEAFF
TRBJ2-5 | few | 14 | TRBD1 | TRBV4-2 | TGTGCCAGCAGCTCCCGGGACAGACAAGAGACCCAGTACTTC | CASSSRDRQETQYF
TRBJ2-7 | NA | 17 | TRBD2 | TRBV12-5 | TGTGCTAGTGGTTTGGCCGTCCTAGCGGGAGGAACCTACGAGCAGTACTTC | CASGLAVLAGGTYEQYF
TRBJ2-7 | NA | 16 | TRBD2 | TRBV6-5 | TGTGCCAGCAGTTCATGGACTAGCGGGAGAAGTGGCGAGCAGTACTTC | CASSSWTSGRSGEQYF
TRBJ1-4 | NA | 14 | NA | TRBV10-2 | TGCGCCAGCAGTGAAGCCCAGATGAGTGAAAAACTGTTTTTT | CASSEAQMSEKLFF
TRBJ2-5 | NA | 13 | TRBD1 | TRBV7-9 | TGTGCCAGCAGCCAGGGGGCTAGGGAGACCCAGTACTTC | CASSQGARETQYF
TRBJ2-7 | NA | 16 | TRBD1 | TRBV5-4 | TGTGCCAGCAGCGGAAGGACAGGGGGCACCGTCTACGAGCAGTACTTC | CASSGRTGGTVYEQYF
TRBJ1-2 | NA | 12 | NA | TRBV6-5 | TGTGCCAGCAGCTCCGGAGGGACTGGCTACACCTTC | CASSSGGTGYTF
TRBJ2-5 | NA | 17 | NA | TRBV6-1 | TGTGCCAGCAGTGCTTCTTGGGGGAGGGGGGGACAAGAGACCCAGTACTTC | CASSASWGRGGQETQYF
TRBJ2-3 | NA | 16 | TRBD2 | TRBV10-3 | TGTGCCATCAGTGAGTCGAATGGCGGGAGGGAGGATACGCAGTATTTT | CAISESNGGREDTQYF
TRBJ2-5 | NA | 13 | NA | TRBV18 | TGTGCCAGCTCGCCCCCAGGGGCAGAGACCCAGTACTTC | CASSPPGAETQYF
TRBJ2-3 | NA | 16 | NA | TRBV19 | TGTGCCAGTAGTCTAATGGGGGCAGGGTCTACAGATACGCAGTATTTT | CASSLMGAGSTDTQYF
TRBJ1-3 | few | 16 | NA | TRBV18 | TGTGCCAGCTCACCCCTTCCGGGGGATACTGGAAACACCATATATTTT | CASSPLPGDTGNTIYF
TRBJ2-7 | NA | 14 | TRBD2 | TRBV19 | TGTGCCAGTAGTTATTCAGCGGGGACCTACGAGCAGTACTTC | CASSYSAGTYEQYF
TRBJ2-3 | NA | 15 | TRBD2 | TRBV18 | TGTGCCAGCTCACCACCGACCGGGAGGGAGGATACGCAGTATTTT | CASSPPTGREDTQYF
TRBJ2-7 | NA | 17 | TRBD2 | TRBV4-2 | TGTGCCAGCAGCCTAGATGTGACTAGCGGGACTCCCTACGAGCAGTACTTC | CASSLDVTSGTPYEQYF
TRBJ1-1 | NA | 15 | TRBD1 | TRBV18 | TGTGCCAGCTCTAGGACAGGGGTCGGGAACACTGAAGCTTTCTTT | CASSRTGVGNTEAFF
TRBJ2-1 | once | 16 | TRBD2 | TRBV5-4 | TGTGCCAGCACCATGAGGACTAGCGGGAGTCTTGATGAGCAGTTCTTC | CASTMRTSGSLDEQFF
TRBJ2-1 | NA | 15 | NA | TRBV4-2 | TGTGCCAGCAGCCAAGAAGGGGGGGTTAGCAATGAGCAGTTCTTC | CASSQEGGVSNEQFF
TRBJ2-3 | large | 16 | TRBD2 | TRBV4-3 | TGCGCCAGCAGCCAAGATGGGACTAGCGTGACAGATACGCAGTATTTT | CASSQDGTSVTDTQYF
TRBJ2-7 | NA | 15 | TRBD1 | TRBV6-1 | TGTGCCAGCAGTGTACTAGACAGGGGGCGGGACGAGCAGTACTTC | CASSVLDRGRDEQYF
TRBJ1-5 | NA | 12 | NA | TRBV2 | TGTGCCAGCAGTGACACCAATCAGCCCCAGCATTTT | CASSDTNQPQHF
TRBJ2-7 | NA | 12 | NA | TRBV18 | TGTGCCAGCTCACCGGAAGCCTACGAGCAGTACTTC | CASSPEAYEQYF
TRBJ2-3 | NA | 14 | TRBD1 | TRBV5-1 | TGCGCCAGCAGTGGGACAGGGGGCGACGATACGCAGTATTTT | CASSGTGGDDTQYF
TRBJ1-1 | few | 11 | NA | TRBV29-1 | TGCAGCGTTGATCTCCGGGGTGCGGCTTTCTTT | CSVDLRGAAFF